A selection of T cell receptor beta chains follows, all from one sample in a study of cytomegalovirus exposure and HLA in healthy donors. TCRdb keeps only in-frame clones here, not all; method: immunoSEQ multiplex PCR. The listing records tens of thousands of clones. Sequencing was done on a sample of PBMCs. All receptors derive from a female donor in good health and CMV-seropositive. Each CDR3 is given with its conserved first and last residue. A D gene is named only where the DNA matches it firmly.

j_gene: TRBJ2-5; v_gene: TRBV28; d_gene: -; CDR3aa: CASRLQGEETQYF; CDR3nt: TGTGCCAGCAGACTACAGGGTGAAGAGACCCAGTACTTC
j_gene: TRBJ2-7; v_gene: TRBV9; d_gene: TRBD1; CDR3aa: CASSESTGGVYEQYF; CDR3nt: TGTGCCAGCAGTGAATCGACAGGGGGTGTGTACGAGCAGTACTTC
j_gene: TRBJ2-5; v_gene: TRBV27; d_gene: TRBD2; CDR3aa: CASSPTSGGETQYF; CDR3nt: TGTGCCAGCAGCCCGACTAGCGGGGGGGAGACCCAGTACTTC
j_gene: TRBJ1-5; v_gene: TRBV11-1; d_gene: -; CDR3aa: CASRENQPQHF; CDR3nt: TGTGCCAGCAGGGAGAATCAGCCCCAGCATTTT
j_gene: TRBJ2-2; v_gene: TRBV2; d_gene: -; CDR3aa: CASSEAKHTGELFF; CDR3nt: TGTGCCAGCAGTGAGGCAAAACACACCGGGGAGCTGTTTTTT
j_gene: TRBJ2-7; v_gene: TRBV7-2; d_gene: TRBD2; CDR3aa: CASRPGTSGTYEQYF; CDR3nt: TGTGCCAGCAGGCCCGGGACTAGCGGGACCTACGAGCAGTACTTC
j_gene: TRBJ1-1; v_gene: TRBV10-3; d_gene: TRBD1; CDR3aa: CAISAPDRGDTEAFF; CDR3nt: TGTGCCATCAGCGCCCCCGACAGGGGGGACACTGAAGCTTTCTTT
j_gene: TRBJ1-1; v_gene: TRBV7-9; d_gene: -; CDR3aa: CASSNYGGTEAFF; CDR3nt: TGTGCCAGCAGCAACTACGGGGGAACTGAAGCTTTCTTT
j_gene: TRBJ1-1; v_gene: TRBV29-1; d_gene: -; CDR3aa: CSVAQGDGGTEDFF; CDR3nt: TGCAGCGTTGCTCAAGGGGATGGGGGGACTGAAGATTTCTTT
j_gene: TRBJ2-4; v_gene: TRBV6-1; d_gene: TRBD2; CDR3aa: CASSEEAAGGRNIQYF; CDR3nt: TGTGCCAGCAGTGAAGAGGCCGCGGGGGGCAGGAACATTCAGTACTTC
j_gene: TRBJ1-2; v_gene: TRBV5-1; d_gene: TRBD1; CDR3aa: CASSSPDRGKYGYTF; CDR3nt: TGCGCCAGCAGCTCGCCGGACAGGGGAAAGTATGGCTACACCTTC
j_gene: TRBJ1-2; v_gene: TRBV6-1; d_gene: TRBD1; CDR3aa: CASSEIGTGLYYGYTF; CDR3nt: TGTGCCAGCAGTGAAATTGGGACAGGGTTGTACTATGGCTACACCTTC
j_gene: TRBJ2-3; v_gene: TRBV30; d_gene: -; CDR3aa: CAWRPAGGCTDTQYF; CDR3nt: TGTGCCTGGAGACCCGCCGGCGGGTGCACAGATACGCAGTATTTT
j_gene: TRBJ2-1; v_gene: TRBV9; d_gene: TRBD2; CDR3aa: CASSAHQGLAGSNEQFF; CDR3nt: TGTGCCAGCAGCGCTCACCAAGGACTAGCGGGGTCTAATGAGCAGTTCTTC
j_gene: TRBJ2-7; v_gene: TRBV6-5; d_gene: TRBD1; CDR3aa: CASKWTGNAYEQYF; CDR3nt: TGTGCCAGCAAGTGGACAGGGAACGCCTACGAGCAGTACTTC
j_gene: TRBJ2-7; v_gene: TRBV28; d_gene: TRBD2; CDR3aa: CASRSGTTYEQYF; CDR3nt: TGTGCCAGCAGATCCGGGACTACCTACGAGCAGTACTTC
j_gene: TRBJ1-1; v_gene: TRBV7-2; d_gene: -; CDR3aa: CASSLRGRVNTEAFF; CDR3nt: TGTGCCAGCAGCTTAAGGGGCAGGGTGAACACTGAAGCTTTCTTT
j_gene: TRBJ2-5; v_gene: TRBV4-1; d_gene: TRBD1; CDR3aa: CASSRRQGQGAWETQYF; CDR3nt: TGCGCCAGCAGCCGAAGACAAGGACAGGGGGCATGGGAGACCCAGTACTTC
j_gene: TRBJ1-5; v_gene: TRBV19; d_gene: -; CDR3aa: CASSIGTGHQPQHF; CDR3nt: TGTGCCAGTAGTATAGGCACAGGGCATCAGCCCCAGCATTTT
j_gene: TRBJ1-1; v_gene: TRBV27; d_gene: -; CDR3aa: CASSYSRNTEAFF; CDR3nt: TGTGCCAGCAGTTACAGCAGGAACACTGAAGCTTTCTTT
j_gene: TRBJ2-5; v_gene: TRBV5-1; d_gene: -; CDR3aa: CASSFDSAQETQYF; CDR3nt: TGCGCCAGCAGCTTCGACAGTGCCCAAGAGACCCAGTACTTC
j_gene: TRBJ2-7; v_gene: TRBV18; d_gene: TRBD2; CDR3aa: CASSPSSGRANSYEQYF; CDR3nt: TGTGCCAGCTCACCCTCTAGCGGGAGGGCAAACTCCTACGAGCAGTACTTC
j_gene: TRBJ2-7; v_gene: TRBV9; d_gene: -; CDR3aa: CASSVGVAYEQYF; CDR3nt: TGTGCCAGCAGCGTAGGTGTAGCCTACGAGCAGTACTTC
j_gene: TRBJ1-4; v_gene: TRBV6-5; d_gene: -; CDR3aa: CASSPRQPDEKLFF; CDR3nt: TGTGCCAGCAGTCCTAGACAGCCCGATGAAAAACTGTTTTTT
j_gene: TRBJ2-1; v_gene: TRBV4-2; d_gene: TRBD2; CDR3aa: CASSGGTSGASVQFF; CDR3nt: TGTGCCAGCAGCGGAGGGACTAGCGGGGCTAGCGTGCAGTTCTTC
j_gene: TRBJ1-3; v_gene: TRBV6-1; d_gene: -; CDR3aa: CASSSGGSGNTIYF; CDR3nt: TGTGCCAGCAGTTCCGGTGGCTCTGGAAACACCATATATTTT
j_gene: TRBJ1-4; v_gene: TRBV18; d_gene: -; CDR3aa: CASSTIRGNEKLFF; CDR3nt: TGTGCCAGCTCTACTATCCGGGGTAATGAAAAACTGTTTTTT
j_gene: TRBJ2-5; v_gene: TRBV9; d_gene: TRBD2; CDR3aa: CASSVGNPAGPPRETQYF; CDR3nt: TGTGCCAGCAGCGTAGGTAACCCAGCGGGACCTCCGAGGGAGACCCAGTACTTC
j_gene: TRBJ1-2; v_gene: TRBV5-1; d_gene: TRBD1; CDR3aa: CASSLQTGTGDGYTF; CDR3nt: TGCGCCAGCAGCTTACAAACCGGGACAGGGGATGGCTACACCTTC